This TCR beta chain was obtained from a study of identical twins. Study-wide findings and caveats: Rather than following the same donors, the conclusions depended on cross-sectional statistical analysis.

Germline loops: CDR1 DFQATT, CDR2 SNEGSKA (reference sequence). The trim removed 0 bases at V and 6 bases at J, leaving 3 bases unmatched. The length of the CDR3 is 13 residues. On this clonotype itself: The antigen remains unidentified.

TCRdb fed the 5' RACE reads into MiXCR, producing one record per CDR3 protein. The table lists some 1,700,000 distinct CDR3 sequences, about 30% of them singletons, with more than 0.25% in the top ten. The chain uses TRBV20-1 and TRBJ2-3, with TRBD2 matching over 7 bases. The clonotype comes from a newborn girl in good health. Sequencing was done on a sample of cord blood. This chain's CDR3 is CSARELASDTQYF. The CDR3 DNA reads TGCAGTGCTAGAGAACTAGCGTCGGATACGCAGTATTTT.